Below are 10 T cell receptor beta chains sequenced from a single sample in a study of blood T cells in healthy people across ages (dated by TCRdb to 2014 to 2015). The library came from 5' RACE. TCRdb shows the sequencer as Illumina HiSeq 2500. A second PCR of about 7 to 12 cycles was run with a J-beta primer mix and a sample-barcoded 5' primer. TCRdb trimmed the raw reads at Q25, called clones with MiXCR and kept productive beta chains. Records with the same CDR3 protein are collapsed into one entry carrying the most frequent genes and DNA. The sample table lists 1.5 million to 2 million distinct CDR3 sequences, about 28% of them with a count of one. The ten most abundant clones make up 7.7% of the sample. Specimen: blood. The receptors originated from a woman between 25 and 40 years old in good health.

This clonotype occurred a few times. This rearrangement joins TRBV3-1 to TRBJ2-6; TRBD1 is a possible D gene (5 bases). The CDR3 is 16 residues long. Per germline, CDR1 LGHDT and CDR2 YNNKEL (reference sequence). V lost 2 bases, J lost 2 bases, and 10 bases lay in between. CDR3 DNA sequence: TGTGCCAGCAGCCAACCTCAGGGTACTGGGGCCAACGTCCTGACTTTC. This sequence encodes CASSQPQGTGANVLTF.

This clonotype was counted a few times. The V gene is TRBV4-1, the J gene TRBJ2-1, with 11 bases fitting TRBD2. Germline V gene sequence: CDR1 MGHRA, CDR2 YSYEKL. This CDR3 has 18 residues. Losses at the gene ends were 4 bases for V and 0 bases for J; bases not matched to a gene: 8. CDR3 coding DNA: TGCGCCAGCAGCCGGGTGACTAGCGGGGCTATCTCCTACAATGAGCAGTTCTTC. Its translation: CASSRVTSGAISYNEQFF.

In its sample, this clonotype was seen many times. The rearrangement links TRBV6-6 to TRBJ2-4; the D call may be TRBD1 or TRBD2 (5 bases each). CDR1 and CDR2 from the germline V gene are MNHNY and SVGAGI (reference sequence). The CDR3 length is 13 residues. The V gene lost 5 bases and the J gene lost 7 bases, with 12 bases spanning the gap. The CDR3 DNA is TGTGCCAGCAGTCTTGACGGGGCGAACATTCAGTACTTC. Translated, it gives CASSLDGANIQYF.

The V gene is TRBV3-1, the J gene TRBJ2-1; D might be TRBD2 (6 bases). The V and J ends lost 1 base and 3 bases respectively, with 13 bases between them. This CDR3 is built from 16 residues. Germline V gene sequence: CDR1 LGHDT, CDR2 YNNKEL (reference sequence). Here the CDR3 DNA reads TGTGCCAGCAGCCAAGTTTCGGGGGACGACTACAATGAGCAGTTCTTC. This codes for CASSQVSGDDYNEQFF.

The CDR3 is CASSLRGLPQETQYF. The CDR3 coding sequence is TGTGCCAGCAGTTTACGGGGGCTGCCACAAGAGACCCAGTACTTC. The chain carries TRBV12-3 or TRBV12-4 and TRBJ2-5, with D possibly being TRBD1 or TRBD2 (6 bases each). Trimming cost V 2 bases and J 2 bases, with 12 bases left between them. This CDR3 has 15 amino acids.

As DNA, the CDR3 is TGTGCCAGCAGCCAGGGCAGTCGCTGGGGCTACACCTTC. It encodes CASSQGSRWGYTF. The chain couples TRBV14 to TRBJ1-2; D is unclear. Trimming shortened V by 3 bases and J by 8 bases, and 13 bases separated the two germline ends. The CDR3 extends over 13 amino acids. Germline V lookup: CDR1 SGHDN, CDR2 FVKESK.

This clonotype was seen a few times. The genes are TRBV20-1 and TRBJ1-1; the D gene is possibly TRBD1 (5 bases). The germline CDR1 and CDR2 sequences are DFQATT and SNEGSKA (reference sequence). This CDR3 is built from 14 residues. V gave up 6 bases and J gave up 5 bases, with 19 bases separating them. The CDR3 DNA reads TGCAGTGCGGCCCGAGGGGAATCGGTGACTGAAGCTTTCTTT. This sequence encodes CSAARGESVTEAFF.

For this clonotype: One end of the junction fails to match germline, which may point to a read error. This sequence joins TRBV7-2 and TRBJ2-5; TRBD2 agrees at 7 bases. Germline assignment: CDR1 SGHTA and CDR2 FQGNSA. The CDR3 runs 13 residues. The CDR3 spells CASSLIRGDEQHF. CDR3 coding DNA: TGTGCCAGCAGCTTAATCCGGGGGGACGAGCAGCACTTC.

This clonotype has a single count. The CDR3 protein is CASSLQGRADYGYTF. CDR3 DNA: TGTGCCAGCAGTTTACAGGGTAGGGCCGACTATGGCTACACCTTC. The rearrangement joins TRBV12-3 or TRBV12-4 to TRBJ1-2, with a tentative D call TRBD1 (5 bases). Between the trimmed V and J ends, which lost 2 bases and 3 bases, there was a span of 13 bases. The CDR3 contains 15 residues.

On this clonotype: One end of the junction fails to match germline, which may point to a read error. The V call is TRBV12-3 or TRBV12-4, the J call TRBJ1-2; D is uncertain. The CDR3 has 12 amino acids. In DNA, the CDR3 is TGTACCAGCAGTTTAAGACGAGGTGGCTACACCTTC. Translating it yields CTSSLRRGGYTF.